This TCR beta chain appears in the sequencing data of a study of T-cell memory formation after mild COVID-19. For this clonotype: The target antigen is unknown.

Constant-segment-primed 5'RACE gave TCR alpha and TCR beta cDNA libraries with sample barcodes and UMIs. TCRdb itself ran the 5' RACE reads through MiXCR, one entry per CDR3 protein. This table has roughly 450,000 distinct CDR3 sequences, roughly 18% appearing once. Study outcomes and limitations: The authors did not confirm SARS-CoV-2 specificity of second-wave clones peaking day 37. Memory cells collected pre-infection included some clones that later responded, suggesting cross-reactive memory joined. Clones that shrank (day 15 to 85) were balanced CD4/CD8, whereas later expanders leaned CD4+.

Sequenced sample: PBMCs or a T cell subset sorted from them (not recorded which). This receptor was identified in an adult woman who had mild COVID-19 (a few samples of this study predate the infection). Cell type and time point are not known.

CDR3 residues: CASSYTSGGENEQFF. For the CDR3, the DNA is TGTGCCAGCAGTTACACTAGCGGGGGGGAGAATGAGCAGTTCTTC. V is TRBV6-6 and J is TRBJ2-1; 13 nucleotides line up with TRBD2. V gave up 2 bases and J gave up 7 bases; unmatched junction bases: 2. Germline-derived CDR1 and CDR2 are MNHNY and SVGAGI (reference sequence). The CDR3 runs 15 residues.